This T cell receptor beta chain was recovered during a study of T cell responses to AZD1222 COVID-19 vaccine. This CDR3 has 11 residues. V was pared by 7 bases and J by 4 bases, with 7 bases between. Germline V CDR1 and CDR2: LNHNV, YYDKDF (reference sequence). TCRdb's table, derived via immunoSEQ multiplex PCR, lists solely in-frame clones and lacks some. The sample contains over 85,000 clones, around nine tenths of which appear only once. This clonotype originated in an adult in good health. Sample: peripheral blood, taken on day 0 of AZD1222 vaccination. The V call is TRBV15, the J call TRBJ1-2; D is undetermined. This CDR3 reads CATNSGYGYTF. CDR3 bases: TGTGCCACCAACTCTGGCTATGGCTACACCTTC. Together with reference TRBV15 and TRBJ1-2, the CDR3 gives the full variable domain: DAMVIQNPRYQVTQFGKPVTLSCSQTLNHNVMYWYQQKSSQAPKLLFHYYDKDFNNEADTPDNFQSRRPNTSFCFLDIRSPGLGDTAMYLCATNSGYGYTFGSGTRLTVV.